The sequence of this T cell receptor beta chain was determined in a study of cytomegalovirus exposure and HLA in healthy donors. General study points: The study labeled more than 150 TCR beta chains cytomegalovirus-associated.

On this clone itself: Its antigen is not known. One junction end does not reproduce the germline sequence, and a read error may be involved.

Profiling relied on immunoSEQ multiplex PCR, and the TCRdb table lists in-frame clones only, not all of them. Here the sample spans tens of thousands of clones, 90% to 96% being singletons. Looked up from germline, CDR1 is SSHAT and CDR2 is FNYEAQ (reference sequence). The CDR3 length is 14 residues. This sequence was found in a man in his late teens or twenties in good health and CMV-seropositive. Sequences were obtained from PBMCs. The rearrangement joins TRBV7-7 to TRBJ2-3, with D unresolved. In DNA, the CDR3 is TGTGCTAGCAGCTTAAGCGCGTTCCAAAATACGCAGTATTTT. It is translated as CASSLSAFQNTQYF.